This passage covers 2 T cell receptor beta chains from one sample sequenced in a study of CD4 and CD8 cells across lung adenocarcinoma regions. TCRdb used MiXCR to reprocess the PCR reads, holding one entry per CDR3 protein. The sample holds 8,500 to 10,000 distinct CDR3 sequences; roughly 46% are singletons and the top ten take approximately 19%. Sequences were obtained from CD4+ T cells from the margin of a lung tumor. The receptors were sampled from a male donor with lung adenocarcinoma. The CD4 and CD8 labels of this study may be unreliable.

V gene TRBV6-1 combines with J gene TRBJ2-6; D remains unclear. The V gene lost 6 bases and the J gene lost 1 base, with 7 bases spanning the gap. CDR3 length equals 14 residues. The V gene's germline CDR1 is MNHNS and CDR2 SASEGT. CDR3 amino acids: CASREPSGANVLTF. CDR3 nucleotides: TGTGCCAGCAGGGAGCCGTCTGGGGCCAACGTCCTGACTTTC.

This clonotype came up a few times. The V call is TRBV10-3, the J call TRBJ1-2; TRBD1 agrees at 8 bases. V lost 10 bases to trimming and J lost 3 bases; unmatched junction nucleotides: 10. Germline V gene lookup returns CDR1 ENHRY and CDR2 SYGVKD. This CDR3 region has 14 residues. DNA of the CDR3: TGTGCCACAAAGGGACAGGAAAGCTACTATGGCTACACCTTC. Translated, it gives CATKGQESYYGYTF.